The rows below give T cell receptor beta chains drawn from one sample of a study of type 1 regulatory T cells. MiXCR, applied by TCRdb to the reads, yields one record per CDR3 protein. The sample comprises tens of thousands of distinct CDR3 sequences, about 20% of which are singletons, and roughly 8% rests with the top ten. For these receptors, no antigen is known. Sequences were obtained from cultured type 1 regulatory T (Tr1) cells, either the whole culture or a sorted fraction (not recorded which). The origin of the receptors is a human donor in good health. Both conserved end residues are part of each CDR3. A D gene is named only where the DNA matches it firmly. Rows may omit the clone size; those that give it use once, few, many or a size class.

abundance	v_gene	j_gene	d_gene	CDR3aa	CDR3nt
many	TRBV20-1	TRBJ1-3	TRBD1	CSAGQGASGNTIYF	TGCAGTGCTGGACAGGGGGCAAGTGGAAACACCATATATTTT
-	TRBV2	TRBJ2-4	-	CASSRTRSGGIQYF	TGTGCCAGCAGTAGGACGAGGTCTGGGGGCATTCAGTACTTC
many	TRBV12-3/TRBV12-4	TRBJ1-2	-	CASTYTDSPLYGYTF	TGTGCCAGCACCTACACCGACAGCCCCCTCTATGGCTACACCTTC
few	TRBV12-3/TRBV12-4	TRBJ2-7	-	CASKLVESSYEQYF	TGTGCCAGCAAACTAGTGGAAAGCTCCTACGAGCAGTACTTC
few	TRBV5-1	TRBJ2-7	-	CASSFSVGVYEQYF	TGCGCCAGCAGCTTCTCAGTTGGGGTTTACGAGCAGTACTTC
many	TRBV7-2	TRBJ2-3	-	CASSLGARGVTDTQYF	TGTGCCAGCAGCTTAGGGGCTAGGGGGGTCACAGATACGCAGTATTTT
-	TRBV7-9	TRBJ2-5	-	CASSQPGSTRSQYF	TGTGCCAGCAGCCAACCAGGTTCCACTCGTTCCCAGTACTTC
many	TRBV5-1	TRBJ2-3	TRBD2	CASSLAGTSTSTQYF	TGCGCCAGCAGCTTGGCCGGGACTAGCACTAGTACGCAGTATTTT
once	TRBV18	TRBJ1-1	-	CASSPGEETEAFF	TGTGCCAGCTCACCGGGGGAAGAGACTGAAGCTTTCTTT
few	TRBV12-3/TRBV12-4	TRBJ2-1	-	CASNLGAFSYNEQFF	TGTGCCAGCAACCTTGGAGCATTCTCCTACAATGAGCAGTTCTTC
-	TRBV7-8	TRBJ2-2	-	CASTGLVKTGELFF	TGTGCCAGCACGGGGCTAGTCAAAACCGGGGAGCTGTTTTTT
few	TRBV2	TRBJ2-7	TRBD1	CASSGPGTGNPYEQYF	TGTGCCAGCAGTGGACCCGGGACAGGGAACCCCTACGAGCAGTACTTC
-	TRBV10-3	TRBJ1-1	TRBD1	CTIVQGGMNTEAFF	TGTACCATAGTTCAGGGGGGGATGAACACTGAAGCTTTCTTT
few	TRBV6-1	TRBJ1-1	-	CASSGTGHTEAFF	TGTGCCAGCAGTGGAACAGGGCACACTGAAGCTTTCTTT
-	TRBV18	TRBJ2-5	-	CASSPPGGTQYF	TGTGCCAGCTCACCACCCGGGGGGACCCAGTACTTC
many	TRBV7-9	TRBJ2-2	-	CASSLAGSGELFF	TGTGCCAGCAGCTTAGCGGGATCCGGGGAGCTGTTTTTT
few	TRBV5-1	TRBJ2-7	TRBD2	CASSSGGAGAGGYYEQYF	TGCGCCAGCAGCTCCGGAGGTGCGGGAGCGGGGGGTTACTACGAGCAGTACTTC
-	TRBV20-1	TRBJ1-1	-	CSASPGQWKAEAFF	TGCAGTGCTAGTCCCGGACAGTGGAAGGCTGAAGCTTTCTTT
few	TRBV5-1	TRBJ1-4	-	CASSLATGLGQEKLFF	TGCGCCAGCAGCTTAGCCACAGGGCTGGGACAAGAAAAACTGTTTTTT
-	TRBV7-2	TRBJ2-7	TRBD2	CASSPRTSGVGYEQYF	TGTGCCAGCAGCCCAAGGACTAGCGGGGTCGGCTACGAGCAGTACTTC
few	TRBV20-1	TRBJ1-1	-	CSARDPAKGAEAFF	TGCAGTGCTAGAGATCCGGCTAAGGGCGCTGAAGCTTTCTTT
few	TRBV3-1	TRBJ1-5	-	CASSQQRTQPQHF	TGTGCCAGCAGCCAGCAAAGGACTCAGCCCCAGCATTTT
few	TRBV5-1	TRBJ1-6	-	CASSFGENSPLHF	TGCGCCAGCAGCTTCGGGGAGAATTCACCCCTCCACTTT
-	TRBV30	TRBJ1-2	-	CAWSPGGYGYTF	TGTGCCTGGAGTCCTGGTGGCTATGGCTACACCTTC
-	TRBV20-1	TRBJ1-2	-	CSAIQDGAKGYGYTF	TGCAGTGCTATTCAGGACGGGGCGAAGGGCTATGGCTACACCTTC
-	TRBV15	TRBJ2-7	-	CATSRAGPYSYEQYF	TGTGCCACCAGCAGAGCAGGACCGTACTCCTACGAGCAGTACTTC
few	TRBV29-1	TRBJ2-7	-	CSVSLLGVEQYF	TGCAGCGTTTCCCTATTAGGGGTAGAGCAGTACTTC
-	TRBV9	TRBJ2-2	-	CAGSVYGTNTGELFF	TGTGCCGGCAGCGTTTACGGAACCAACACCGGGGAGCTGTTTTTT